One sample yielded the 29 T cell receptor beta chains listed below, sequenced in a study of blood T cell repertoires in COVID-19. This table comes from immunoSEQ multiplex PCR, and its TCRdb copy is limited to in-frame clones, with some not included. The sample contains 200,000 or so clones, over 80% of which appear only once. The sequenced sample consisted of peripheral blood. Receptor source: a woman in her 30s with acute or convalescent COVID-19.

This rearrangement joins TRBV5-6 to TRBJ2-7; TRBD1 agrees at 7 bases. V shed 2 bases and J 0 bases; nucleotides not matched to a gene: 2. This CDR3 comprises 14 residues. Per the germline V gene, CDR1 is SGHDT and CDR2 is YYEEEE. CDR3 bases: TGTGCCAGCAGCTTCGGGACAGTCTCCTACGAGCAGTACTTC. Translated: CASSFGTVSYEQYF.

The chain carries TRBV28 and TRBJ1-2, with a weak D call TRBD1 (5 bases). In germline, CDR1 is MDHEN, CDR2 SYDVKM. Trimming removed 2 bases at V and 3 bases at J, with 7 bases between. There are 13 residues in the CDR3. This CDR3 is CASSLRGYYGYTF. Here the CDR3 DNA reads TGTGCCAGCAGTTTAAGGGGCTACTATGGCTACACCTTC.

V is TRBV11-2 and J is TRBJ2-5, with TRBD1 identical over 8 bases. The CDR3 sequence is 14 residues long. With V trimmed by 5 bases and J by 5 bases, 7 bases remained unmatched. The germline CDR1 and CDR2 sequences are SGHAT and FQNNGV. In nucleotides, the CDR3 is TGTGCCAGCAGCCCGGGACAGGAGATGGAGACCCAGTACTTC. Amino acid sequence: CASSPGQEMETQYF.

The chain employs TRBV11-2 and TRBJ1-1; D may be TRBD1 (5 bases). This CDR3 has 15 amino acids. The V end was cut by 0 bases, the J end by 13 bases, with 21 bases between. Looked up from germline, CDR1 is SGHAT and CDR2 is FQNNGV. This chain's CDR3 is CASSLDTGPGMTGFF. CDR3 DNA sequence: TGTGCCAGCAGCTTAGATACAGGCCCTGGGATGACGGGTTTCTTT.

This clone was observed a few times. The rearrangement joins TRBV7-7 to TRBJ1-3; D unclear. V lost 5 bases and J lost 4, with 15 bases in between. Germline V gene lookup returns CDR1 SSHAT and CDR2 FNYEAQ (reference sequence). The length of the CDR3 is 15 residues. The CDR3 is CASSPGRAKGNTIYF. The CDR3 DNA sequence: TGTGCCAGCAGCCCCGGGAGGGCGAAGGGAAACACCATATATTTT.

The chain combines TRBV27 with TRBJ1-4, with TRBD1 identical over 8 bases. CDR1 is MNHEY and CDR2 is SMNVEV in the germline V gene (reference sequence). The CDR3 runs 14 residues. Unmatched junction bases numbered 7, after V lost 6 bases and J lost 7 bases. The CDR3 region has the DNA TGTGCCAGCAGATACCAGGGGGCGCGTGAAAAACTGTTTTTT. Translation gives CASRYQGAREKLFF.

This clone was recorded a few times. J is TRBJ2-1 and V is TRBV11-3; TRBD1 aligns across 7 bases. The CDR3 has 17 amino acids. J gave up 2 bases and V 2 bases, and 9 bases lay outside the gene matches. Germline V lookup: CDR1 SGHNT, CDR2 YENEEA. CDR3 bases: TGTGCCAGCAGCTTAAGGGGGCGCTTAGGGACCTACAATGAGCAGTTCTTC. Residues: CASSLRGRLGTYNEQFF. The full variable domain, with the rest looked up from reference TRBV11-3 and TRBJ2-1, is EAGVVQSPRYKIIEKKQPVAFWCNPISGHNTLYWYLQNLGQGPELLIRYENEEAVDDSQLPKDRFSAERLKGVDSTLKIQPAELGDSAVYLCASSLRGRLGTYNEQFFGPGTRLTVL.

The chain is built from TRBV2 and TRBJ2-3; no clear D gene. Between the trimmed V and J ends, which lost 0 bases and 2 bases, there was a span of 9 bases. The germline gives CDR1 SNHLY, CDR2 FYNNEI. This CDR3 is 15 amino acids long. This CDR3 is CASSEALGNTDTQYF. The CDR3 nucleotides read TGTGCCAGCAGTGAAGCGCTTGGCAACACAGATACGCAGTATTTT.

CDR3 protein: CASSSGGTNTEAFF. The CDR3 DNA reads as TGTGCCAGCAGCTCGGGGGGAACGAACACTGAAGCTTTCTTT. The rearrangement uses TRBV13 and TRBJ1-1, with a weak D call TRBD1 (5 bases). Germline V gene data show CDR1 as PRHDT and CDR2 as FYEKMQ (reference sequence). The CDR3 is made up of 14 amino acids. V gave up 4 bases and J gave up 1 base, with 10 bases separating them. Full variable domain (missing parts from reference TRBV13 and TRBJ1-1): AAGVIQSPRHLIKEKRETATLKCYPIPRHDTVYWYQQGPGQDPQFLISFYEKMQSDKGSIPDRFSAQQFSDYHSELNMSSLELGDSALYFCASSSGGTNTEAFFGQGTRLTVV.

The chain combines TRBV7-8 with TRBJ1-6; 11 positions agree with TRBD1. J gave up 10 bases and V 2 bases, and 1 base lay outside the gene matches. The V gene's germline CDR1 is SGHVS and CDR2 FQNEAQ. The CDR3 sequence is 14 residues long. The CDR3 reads CASSLRTGGSPLHF. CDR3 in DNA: TGTGCCAGCAGCTTACGGACAGGGGGCTCACCCCTCCACTTT.

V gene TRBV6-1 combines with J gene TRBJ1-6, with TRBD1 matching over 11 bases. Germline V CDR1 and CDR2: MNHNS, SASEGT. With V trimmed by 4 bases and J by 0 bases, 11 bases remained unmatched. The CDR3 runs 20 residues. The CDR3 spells CASSVLRGGQGVSYNSPLHF. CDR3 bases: TGTGCCAGCAGTGTCTTGCGGGGGGGACAGGGGGTCTCCTATAATTCACCCCTCCACTTT.

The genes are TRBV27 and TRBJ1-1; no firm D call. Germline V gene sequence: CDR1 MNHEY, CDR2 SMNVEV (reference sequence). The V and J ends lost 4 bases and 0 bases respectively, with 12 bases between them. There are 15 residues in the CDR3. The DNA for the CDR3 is TGTGCCAGCAGTTACAAACAGACGATGAACACTGAAGCTTTCTTT. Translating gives CASSYKQTMNTEAFF.

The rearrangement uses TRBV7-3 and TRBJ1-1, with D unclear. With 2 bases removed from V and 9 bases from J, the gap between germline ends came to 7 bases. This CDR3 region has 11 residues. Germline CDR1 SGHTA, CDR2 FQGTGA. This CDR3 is CASSLDSKAFF. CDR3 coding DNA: TGTGCCAGCAGCTTAGATTCTAAAGCTTTCTTT.

The CDR3 spells CASTLDRIEAFF. The CDR3 coding sequence is TGCGCCAGCACCTTGGACAGGATTGAGGCTTTCTTT. The chain uses TRBV10-2 and TRBJ1-1, with 7 nucleotides matching TRBD1. J lost 11 bases, V lost 7 bases, and 10 bases had no gene match. The CDR3 is 12 residues long. Germline loops: CDR1 WSHSY, CDR2 SAAADI.

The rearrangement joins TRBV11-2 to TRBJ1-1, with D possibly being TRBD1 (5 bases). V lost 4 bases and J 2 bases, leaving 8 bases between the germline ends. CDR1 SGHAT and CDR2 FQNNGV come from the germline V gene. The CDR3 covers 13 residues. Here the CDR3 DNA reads TGTGCCAGCAGCTCGGGGACTAACACTGAAGCTTTCTTT. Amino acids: CASSSGTNTEAFF. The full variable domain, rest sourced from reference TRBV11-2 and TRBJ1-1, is EAGVAQSPRYKIIEKRQSVAFWCNPISGHATLYWYQQILGQGPKLLIQFQNNGVVDDSQLPKDRFSAERLKGVDSTLKIQPAKLEDSAVYLCASSSGTNTEAFFGQGTRLTVV.

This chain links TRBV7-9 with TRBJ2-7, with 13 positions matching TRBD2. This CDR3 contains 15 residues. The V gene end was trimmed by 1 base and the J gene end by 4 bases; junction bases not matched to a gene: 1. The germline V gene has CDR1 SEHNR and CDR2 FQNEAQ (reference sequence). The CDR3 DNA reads TGTGCCAGCAGCTTAGGGACTAGCGGGAGTTACGAGCAGTACTTC. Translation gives CASSLGTSGSYEQYF.

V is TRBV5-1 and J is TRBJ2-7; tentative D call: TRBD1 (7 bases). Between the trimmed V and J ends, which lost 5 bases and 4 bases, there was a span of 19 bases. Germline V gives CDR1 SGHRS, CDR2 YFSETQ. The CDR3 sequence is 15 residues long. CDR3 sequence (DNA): TGCGCCAGCAGTTTGATACAGGGGAGGTCATACGAGCAGTACTTC. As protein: CASSLIQGRSYEQYF.

The CDR3 nucleotides are TGTGCCAGCGTTGTACTACAGGGGGCTAGGGATACGCAGTATTTT. Translated, it gives CASVVLQGARDTQYF. This chain connects TRBV6-5 to TRBJ2-3; 9 positions match TRBD1. There are 15 residues in the CDR3. Germline V gene lookup returns CDR1 MNHEY and CDR2 SVGAGI. V lost 8 bases and J lost 6; bases outside the gene matches: 12.

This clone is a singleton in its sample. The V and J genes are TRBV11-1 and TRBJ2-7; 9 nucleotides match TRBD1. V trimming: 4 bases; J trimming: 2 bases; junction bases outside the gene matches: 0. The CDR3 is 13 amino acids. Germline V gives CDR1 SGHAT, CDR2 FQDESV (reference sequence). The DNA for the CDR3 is TGTGCCAGCAGCTGGACAGGGGCCTACGAGCAGTACTTC. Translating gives CASSWTGAYEQYF.

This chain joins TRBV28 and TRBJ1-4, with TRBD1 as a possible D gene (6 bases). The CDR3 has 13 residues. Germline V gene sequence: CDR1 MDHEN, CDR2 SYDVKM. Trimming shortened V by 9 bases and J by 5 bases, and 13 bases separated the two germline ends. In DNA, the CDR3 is TGTGCCAGTCGAGGGACACCGAATGAAAAACTGTTTTTT. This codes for CASRGTPNEKLFF. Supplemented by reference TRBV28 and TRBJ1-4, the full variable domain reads DVKVTQSSRYLVKRTGEKVFLECVQDMDHENMFWYRQDPGLGLRLIYFSYDVKMKEKGDIPEGYSVSREKKERFSLILESASTNQTSMYLCASRGTPNEKLFFGSGTQLSVL.

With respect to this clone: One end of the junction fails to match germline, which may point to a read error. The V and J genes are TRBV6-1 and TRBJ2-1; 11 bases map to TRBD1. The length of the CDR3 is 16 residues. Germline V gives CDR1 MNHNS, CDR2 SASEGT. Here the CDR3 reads CASREGQGAAKDEQFF. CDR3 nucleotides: TGTGCCAGCAGAGAAGGACAGGGGGCCGCTAAGGATGAGCAGTTCTTC.

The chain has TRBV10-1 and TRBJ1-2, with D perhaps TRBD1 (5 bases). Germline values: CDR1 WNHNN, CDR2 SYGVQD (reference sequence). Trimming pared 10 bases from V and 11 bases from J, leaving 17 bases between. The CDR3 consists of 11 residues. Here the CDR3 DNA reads TGCGCCACGGACGGGGGACCTACATACACCTTC. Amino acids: CATDGGPTYTF.

CDR3 sequence reads: CASSLAGGNQPQHF. The CDR3 DNA is TGTGCCAGCAGCTTAGCAGGGGGCAATCAGCCCCAGCATTTT. The chain uses TRBV7-8 and TRBJ1-5; maybe TRBD1 (5 bases). The CDR3 totals 14 residues. The germline V gene encodes CDR1 SGHVS and CDR2 FQNEAQ. The ends were cut back, 0 bases at V and 2 bases at J, with 5 bases in the middle.

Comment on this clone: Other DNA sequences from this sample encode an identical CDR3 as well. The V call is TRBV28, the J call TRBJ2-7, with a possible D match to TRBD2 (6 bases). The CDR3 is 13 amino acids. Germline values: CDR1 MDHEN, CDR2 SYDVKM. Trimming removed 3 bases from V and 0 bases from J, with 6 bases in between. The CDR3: CASSFGSSYEQYF. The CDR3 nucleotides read TGTGCCAGCAGTTTCGGGAGCTCCTACGAGCAGTACTTC.

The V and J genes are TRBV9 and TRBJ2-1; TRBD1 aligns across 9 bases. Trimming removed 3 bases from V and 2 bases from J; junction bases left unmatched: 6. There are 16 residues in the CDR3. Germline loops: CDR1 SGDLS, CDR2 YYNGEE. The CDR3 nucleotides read TGTGCCAGCAGCGAGGGGGGACAGGGCCCCTACAATGAGCAGTTCTTC. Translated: CASSEGGQGPYNEQFF.

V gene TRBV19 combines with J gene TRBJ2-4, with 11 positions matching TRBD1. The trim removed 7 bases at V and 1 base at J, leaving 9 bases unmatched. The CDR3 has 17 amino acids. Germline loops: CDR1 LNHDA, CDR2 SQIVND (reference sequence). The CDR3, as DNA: TGTGCCAGTACAGGACAGGGGGCAGATCTGGCCAAAAACATTCAGTACTTC. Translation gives CASTGQGADLAKNIQYF.

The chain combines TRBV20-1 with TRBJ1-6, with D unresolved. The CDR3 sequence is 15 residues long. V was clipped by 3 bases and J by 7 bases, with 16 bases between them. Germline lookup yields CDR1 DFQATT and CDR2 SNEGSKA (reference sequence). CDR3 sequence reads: CSASTTRLLNSPLHF. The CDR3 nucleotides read TGCAGTGCTAGTACTACGAGACTGTTGAATTCACCCCTCCACTTT.

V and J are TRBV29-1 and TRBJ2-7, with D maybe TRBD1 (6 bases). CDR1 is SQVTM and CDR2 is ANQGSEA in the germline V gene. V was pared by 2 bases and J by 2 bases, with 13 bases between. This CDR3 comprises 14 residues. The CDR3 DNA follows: TGCAGCGTTGAACTGTTAGGACAGACCTACGAGCAGTACTTC. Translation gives CSVELLGQTYEQYF.

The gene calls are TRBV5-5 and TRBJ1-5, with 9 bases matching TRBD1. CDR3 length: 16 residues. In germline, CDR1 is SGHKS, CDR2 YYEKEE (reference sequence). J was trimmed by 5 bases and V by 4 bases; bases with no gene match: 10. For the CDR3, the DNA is TGTGCCAGCAGCCTCGGGACAGGGAGGGCGGATCAGCCCCAGCATTTT. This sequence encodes CASSLGTGRADQPQHF. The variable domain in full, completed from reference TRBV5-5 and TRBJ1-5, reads DAGVTQSPTHLIKTRGQQVTLRCSPISGHKSVSWYQQVLGQGPQFIFQYYEKEERGRGNFPDRFSARQFPNYSSELNVNALLLGDSALYLCASSLGTGRADQPQHFGDGTRLSIL.